This TCR beta chain stems from a study of blood T cell repertoires in COVID-19. Study context: Samples of COVID-19 (acute and convalescent) were obtained from the United States, Italy and Spain.

V gave up 4 bases and J gave up 4 bases; unmatched junction bases: 7. Germline V gene sequence: CDR1 SGHTA, CDR2 FQGNSA. This CDR3 is built from 16 residues. In the original analysis: For nucleated cells, counts were estimated from reference gene primer amplification. Libraries were prepared by immunoSEQ multiplex PCR; TCRdb keeps only in-frame clonotypes and omits some of them. V, J and clone size derive from that table, while D and trimming were established from the DNA sequence. This table holds 200,000 to 250,000 clones, 86% found once. The source is a man aged 50 or older with acute or convalescent COVID-19. The material sequenced was peripheral blood. The chain recombines TRBV7-2 with TRBJ2-2, with TRBD2 identical over 9 bases. For the CDR3, the DNA is TGTGCCAGCAGCTCCTTAGCGGGGGCTTTCACCGGGGAGCTGTTTTTT. This sequence encodes CASSSLAGAFTGELFF.